This T cell receptor (beta chain) was recorded in a study of T cell responses to AZD1222 COVID-19 vaccine. Study-wide points: Unmutated variant regions are reportedly the target of nearly half of TCRs that are spike-specific. The donor cohort was predominantly white British with a female majority, and clonal diversity may have been underestimated. Only a handful of people who got AZD1222 tested seropositive at baseline.

Germline CDR1 is SGHRS and CDR2 is YFSETQ. The CDR3 is 15 residues long. Trimming shortened V by 5 bases and J by 5 bases, and 14 bases separated the two germline ends. Data came from immunoSEQ multiplex PCR; TCRdb stores just in-frame clones and leaves some out. The data show around 140,000 clones, 85% seen once. Comment on this clone: Antigen: not known.

The receptor's source is an adult who received the MenACWY meningococcal vaccine as a control. The sequenced sample was peripheral blood, obtained 28 days after the second dose of the MenACWY control vaccine. The genes are TRBV5-1 and TRBJ1-6; a possible D gene is TRBD1 (5 bases). CDR3 DNA sequence: TGCGCCAGCAGGATGCGGGGGTCCGATAATTCACCCCTCCACTTT. This translates into CASRMRGSDNSPLHF.